This is a list of T cell receptor beta chains from one sample in a study of T cell responses to AZD1222 COVID-19 vaccine. The table came from immunoSEQ multiplex PCR; TCRdb's copy has only in-frame clones and leaves some out. The sample includes approximately 150,000 clones, approximately 91% of them seen just once. The source was peripheral blood, collected on day 0 of AZD1222 vaccination. The receptors were sampled from an adult in good health. Both conserved end residues are part of each CDR3. D genes are given only for firm matches. Only part of the rows carry a size: once, few, many, or a class if the clone is expanded.

-,TRBD1,TRBV9,TRBJ2-7,TGTGCCAGCAGCCCAGGGGACAGCTCCTACGAGCAGTACTTC,CASSPGDSSYEQYF
-,TRBD1,TRBV7-2,TRBJ1-3,TGTGCCAGCAGCCCGGACAGGGGCACTGGAAACACCATATATTTT,CASSPDRGTGNTIYF
-,-,TRBV5-4,TRBJ2-7,TGTGCCAGCAGCTTGTCCTCCTACGAGCAGTACTTC,CASSLSSYEQYF
-,TRBD1,TRBV4-3,TRBJ2-1,TGCGCCAGCAGCCAAGATGGGGACAGAAGCTCCTACAATGAGCAGTTCTTC,CASSQDGDRSSYNEQFF
-,TRBD2,TRBV10-2,TRBJ2-2,TGCGCAGGTGGGGGGGGACTTGGAGGGGAGCTGTTTTTT,CAGGGGLGGELFF
-,-,TRBV29-1,TRBJ1-2,TGCAGCGTTGTAGGGGGGAACTATGGCTACACCTTC,CSVVGGNYGYTF
few,TRBD1,TRBV7-9,TRBJ1-1,TGTGCCAGCAGCTTAGCGACAGGGTTTGGTGAAGCTTTCTTT,CASSLATGFGEAFF
-,-,TRBV27,TRBJ1-5,TGTGCCAGCAGTTTTTCGGGGAATAGCAATCAGCCCCAGCATTTT,CASSFSGNSNQPQHF
-,-,TRBV28,TRBJ2-7,TGTGCCAGCAGTGCCCCGCGGGGGCCGGGCGAGCAGTACTTC,CASSAPRGPGEQYF
-,-,TRBV27,TRBJ1-2,TGTGCCAGCAGTTCCGGAGGGCAGGGGAACTATGGCTACACCTTC,CASSSGGQGNYGYTF
once,-,TRBV5-6,TRBJ1-5,TGTGCCAGCAGCTTGGGGAGAGGGGCGGGCAATCAGCCCCAGCATTTT,CASSLGRGAGNQPQHF
few,TRBD2,TRBV6-5,TRBJ2-2,TGTGCCAGCACCGGGGGGGGTTGGACCGGGGAGCTGTTTTTT,CASTGGGWTGELFF